The entry that follows covers one T cell receptor beta chain sequence. Its antigen is as yet unknown. The source of the sample is a study of T cells after yellow fever vaccination. Study-level results: Some clonotypes were seen in both the CD4 and the CD8 compartments. These made up a small share and likely arose from convergent recombination. Booster samples showed a return of most primary-vaccination clones (roughly 96% CD4, approximately 88% CD8).

TCRdb independently ran MiXCR on the 5' RACE reads; one entry per CDR3 protein. This repertoire shows 140,000 to 150,000 distinct CDR3 sequences, 5% to 7.5% found once; its top ten account for 0.5% to 0.65%. V lost 1 base and J 0 bases, leaving 21 bases between the germline ends. The germline V gene encodes CDR1 LGHNA and CDR2 YSLEER. The CDR3 has 19 residues. The chain couples TRBV4-3 to TRBJ1-1; TRBD1 is a possible D gene (6 bases). This TCR derives from a man aged 25 to 40 who received the YFV17D yellow fever vaccine. The sample in question was CD4+ T cells sorted from PBMCs, obtained 10 days after the yellow fever booster vaccination. As DNA, the CDR3 is TGCGCCAGCAGCCAAGCCACATATACAGTCCAGGGGATGAACACTGAAGCTTTCTTT. Translating gives CASSQATYTVQGMNTEAFF.